Listed here are 5 T cell receptor beta chains from one sample, sequenced in a study of regulatory T cells in long-lasting Graves disease. Time point noted: persistent/refractory GD, antithyroid drugs over 5 years with positive TRAb. The TCR library was made from RNA extracted from PBMCs. Investigators prepared the TCR beta libraries by applying iRepertoire HTBI primers and Arm-PCR of CDR3 regions. Each CDR3 protein gets one entry after TCRdb re-called the multiplex PCR reads with MiXCR. The table has about 470,000 distinct CDR3 sequences, 20% seen once. The input for sequencing was peripheral blood mononuclear cells (PBMCs), taken when the disease was refractory, from a patient treated with antithyroid drugs. The receptors come from a female donor with Graves disease.

CDR3 bases: TGTGCCACCAGTGATTTCCGTGACAGGGACGAGCAGTACTTC. It translates to CATSDFRDRDEQYF. The J gene is TRBJ2-7, the V gene TRBV24-1, with 7 bases that match TRBD1. CDR3 size: 14 residues. The V gene's germline CDR1 is KGHDR and CDR2 SFDVKD. J lost 5 bases, V lost 1 base, and 4 bases had no gene match.

This clonotype was picked up many times. The chain employs TRBV7-9 and TRBJ2-7; the D gene is possibly TRBD1 (6 bases). Germline assignment: CDR1 SEHNR and CDR2 FQNEAQ (reference sequence). CDR3 length equals 16 residues. The V end was cut by 5 bases, the J end by 3 bases, with 20 bases between. Written as DNA, the CDR3 is TGTGCCAGCAGCCCCCATCCGAGGCAGGGGCACTACGAGCAGTACTTC. It specifies CASSPHPRQGHYEQYF.

A few counts support this clonotype. The CDR3 reads CASSYRVNGELFF. The CDR3 nucleotides read TGTGCCAGCAGCTACAGGGTTAACGGGGAGCTGTTTTTT. The chain couples TRBV6-2 or TRBV6-3 to TRBJ2-2; TRBD1 might be the D (6 bases). Trimming cost V 6 bases and J 7 bases, with 12 bases left between them. The germline CDR1 and CDR2 sequences are MNHEY and SVGEGT. The CDR3 loop spans 13 amino acids.

Concerning this clonotype: A read error is likely, as this CDR3 ends without the conserved phenylalanine or tryptophan. The DNA is omitted, as the CDR3 cannot be located on it reliably, and the CDR3 follows TCRdb's listing. CDR3: CASSFTGTSGSEQHY. The chain carries TRBV7-2 and TRBJ2-7; TRBD2, the table's D call, was not compared with the DNA. The germline V gene has CDR1 SGHTA and CDR2 FQGNSA. Termini included, the CDR3 measures 15 amino acids.

This clonotype has at least ten counts. This rearrangement joins TRBV6-5 to TRBJ2-7; TRBD2 matches at 11 bases. The CDR3 runs 15 residues. Germline lookup yields CDR1 MNHEY and CDR2 SVGAGI. J gave up 4 bases and V 2 bases, and 4 bases lay outside the gene matches. The CDR3 protein is CASSYGGLAGYEQYF. DNA of the CDR3: TGTGCCAGCAGTTACGGAGGACTAGCGGGTTACGAGCAGTACTTC.